This T cell receptor (beta chain) was obtained from a study of blood T cell repertoires in COVID-19. Study-level background: Italy, Spain and the United States were the sources of the convalescent and acute COVID-19 samples. Sources were T cells, B-cell-depleted T cells, or PBMCs; the material itself was cDNA or gDNA.

Trimming cost V 3 bases and J 2 bases; bases outside gene matches: 4. The CDR3 covers 15 residues. Germline CDR1 and CDR2: SEHNR and FQNEAQ (reference sequence). Per the study methods: Amplification with reference gene primers provided the estimates of nucleated cell counts. Measured with immunoSEQ multiplex PCR; TCRdb has only the in-frame clones, and not every one. D and trimming were read from the DNA, whereas the V and J calls and clone size are those reported in that table. This sample has about 210,000 clones, with 80% found just once. This sequence joins TRBV7-9 and TRBJ2-7; 10 nucleotides agree with TRBD1. This clonotype originated in a woman in her seventies with acute or convalescent COVID-19. Material for sequencing was peripheral blood. DNA for the CDR3: TGTGCCAGCAGCTTGGGACAGGGGCGCGCCTACGAGCAGTACTTC. As protein: CASSLGQGRAYEQYF. The full variable domain, in which reference TRBV7-9 and TRBJ2-7 provide the parts outside the CDR3, is DTGVSQNPRHKITKRGQNVTFRCDPISEHNRLYWYRQTLGQGPEFLTYFQNEAQLEKSRLLSDRFSAERPKGSFSTLEIQRTEQGDSAMYLCASSLGQGRAYEQYFGPGTRLTVT.